This TCR beta chain stems from a study of siplizumab effects on memory and regulatory T cells. Regarding this clone: What it recognizes is unknown.

Study observations and caveats: With siplizumab, mappable alloreactive CD4+ clones averaged roughly 64% Treg-derived, versus over 25% in controls.

Here immunoSEQ multiplex PCR was the method, and the copy in TCRdb shows in-frame clones only, minus some. The sample yields about 120,000 clones, about 94% seen once. The CDR3 runs 17 residues. Trimming took off 0 bases at V and 2 bases at J, with 15 bases between the two ends. Germline V gives CDR1 SGHNT, CDR2 YYREEE (reference sequence). Sequences were obtained from non-Treg CD4+ T cells sorted from blood. The source of this sequence is a human donor in good health. V gene TRBV5-4 combines with J gene TRBJ1-3; TRBD1 is a possible D gene (6 bases). The CDR3 region is CASSLGGPFWTGNTIYF. CDR3 DNA sequence: TGTGCCAGCAGCTTGGGGGGGCCTTTCTGGACTGGAAACACCATATATTTT.